The 25 T cell receptor beta chains in this list originate from one sample, sequenced in a study of T-cell memory formation after mild COVID-19. TCRdb re-called the 5' RACE reads through MiXCR, storing one row per CDR3 protein. The sample lists 200,000 to 250,000 distinct CDR3 sequences; roughly 9.4% were seen once. The specimen sequenced was PBMCs or a T cell subset sorted from them (not recorded which). These receptors were taken from a man younger than 35 who had mild COVID-19 (a few samples of this study predate the infection). Cell type and time point are not known.

This chain joins TRBV27 and TRBJ2-3, with 8 nucleotides matching TRBD2. The V gene end was trimmed by 5 bases and the J gene end by 5 bases; junction bases not matched to a gene: 15. Germline V CDR1 and CDR2: MNHEY, SMNVEV (reference sequence). This CDR3 has 17 residues. CDR3 nucleotides: TGTGCCAGCAGTCCCACCAGCGAGCGGGGGTGGGGAGATACGCAGTATTTT. It specifies CASSPTSERGWGDTQYF.

The chain joins TRBV6-2 or TRBV6-3 to TRBJ2-7; D gene unclear. Germline lookup yields CDR1 MNHEY and CDR2 SVGEGT. The V and J ends lost 2 bases and 1 base respectively, with 12 bases between them. The length of the CDR3 is 15 residues. The CDR3 protein is CASSYRASSSYEQYF. CDR3 DNA: TGTGCCAGCAGTTACCGGGCCTCATCTTCCTACGAGCAGTACTTC.

A few counts support this clonotype. The CDR3 protein is CASSLYRGGLQYF. The CDR3 DNA reads TGTGCCAGCAGTTTATACAGGGGAGGGCTCCAGTACTTC. V is TRBV27 and J is TRBJ2-5; D could derive from TRBD1 or TRBD2 (7 bases each). The CDR3 loop spans 13 amino acids. Trimming cost V 1 base and J 10 bases, with 13 bases left between them. Germline V gene lookup returns CDR1 MNHEY and CDR2 SMNVEV (reference sequence).

The DNA for the CDR3 is TGCGCCAGCAGCTTAGGACAGGTCACCGGGGAGCTGTTTTTT. Protein product: CASSLGQVTGELFF. The chain has TRBV5-1 and TRBJ2-2, with 7 bases aligning to TRBD1. The ends lost 2 bases at V and 4 bases at J; junction bases unmatched: 2. The CDR3 spans 14 residues. Germline CDR1 SGHRS, CDR2 YFSETQ.

There are many counts of this clonotype. V gene TRBV7-9 combines with J gene TRBJ2-7; D unresolved. The germline V gene has CDR1 SEHNR and CDR2 FQNEAQ (reference sequence). CDR3 length: 14 residues. The V gene lost 4 bases and the J gene lost 7 bases, with 17 bases spanning the gap. CDR3 sequence (DNA): TGTGCCAGCAGCTCCGGCCAGATGGGTAGTGAGCAGTACGTC. It yields the protein CASSSGQMGSEQYV.

This clonotype turned up a few times. The V gene is TRBV3-1, the J gene TRBJ1-4; D unresolved. Trimming took off 0 bases at V and 1 base at J, with 9 bases between the two ends. Per germline, CDR1 LGHDT and CDR2 YNNKEL (reference sequence). This CDR3 has 16 amino acids. CDR3 nucleotides: TGTGCCAGCAGCCAAGATATGTACGGAACTAATGAAAAACTGTTTTTT. Its translation: CASSQDMYGTNEKLFF.

The CDR3 here is CASSPSRDRGGEQYF. The CDR3 coding sequence is TGTGCCAGCTCACCATCCCGGGACAGGGGTGGAGAGCAGTACTTC. The chain uses TRBV18 and TRBJ2-7, with 10 nucleotides matching TRBD1. J lost 7 bases, V lost 2 bases, and 8 bases had no gene match. CDR1 and CDR2 (germline): KGHSH, LQKENI. This CDR3 is 15 amino acids long.

In its sample, this clonotype was seen a few times. The chain couples TRBV10-3 to TRBJ2-7; the D gene is possibly TRBD1 (7 bases). Trimming stripped 0 bases from V and 6 bases from J, with 15 bases between. The germline V gene encodes CDR1 ENHRY and CDR2 SYGVKD. The CDR3 consists of 15 residues. The DNA for the CDR3 is TGTGCCATCAGTGAGTCTTGGGGGCAGGGGGGCGAGCAGTACTTC. It encodes CAISESWGQGGEQYF.

The rearrangement joins TRBV11-2 to TRBJ2-5; D possibly corresponds to TRBD1 (5 bases). V dropped 2 bases and J dropped 11 bases, with 18 bases sitting between them. In germline, CDR1 is SGHAT, CDR2 FQNNGV. This CDR3 has 14 residues. The CDR3 nucleotides are TGTGCCAGCAGCTTATTGACGGACCCAGGGTCTCAGTACTTC. It yields the protein CASSLLTDPGSQYF.

The rearrangement links TRBV29-1 to TRBJ1-3, with no clear D. Germline loops: CDR1 SQVTM, CDR2 ANQGSEA. The CDR3 covers 15 residues. V lost 2 bases to trimming and J lost 0 bases, with 11 bases between them. The CDR3 region has the DNA TGCAGCGTTGAATCGGGCGGCCTCTCTGGAAACACCATATATTTT. Protein sequence: CSVESGGLSGNTIYF.

For the CDR3, the DNA is TGTGCCAGCAGCTTAACACTGTCTGGAAACACCATATATTTT. This codes for CASSLTLSGNTIYF. The chain couples TRBV7-2 to TRBJ1-3; D is undetermined. The CDR3 has 14 residues. Germline CDR1 and CDR2: SGHTA and FQGNSA. Trimming removed 2 bases from V and 1 base from J, with 6 bases in between.

In its sample, this clonotype was seen a few times. The chain recombines TRBV6-5 with TRBJ2-2; tentative D call: TRBD1 (5 bases). Germline-derived CDR1 and CDR2 are MNHEY and SVGAGI. The V and J ends lost 0 bases and 5 bases respectively, with 7 bases between them. This CDR3 has 14 residues. The CDR3 bases are TGTGCCAGCAGTTACTCCAGGGATACCGGGGAGCTGTTTTTT. This translates into CASSYSRDTGELFF.

DNA of the CDR3: TGTGCCAGCAGTGAAGGCGGCCGAGACAGCCGGTTCTATGGCTACACCTTC. It yields the protein CASSEGGRDSRFYGYTF. The V and J genes are TRBV2 and TRBJ1-2; possible D gene TRBD1, 5 bases. The CDR3 runs 17 residues. The V gene's germline CDR1 is SNHLY and CDR2 FYNNEI. Trimming stripped 1 base from V and 4 bases from J, with 19 bases between.

This clonotype was counted a few times. J is TRBJ1-1 and V is TRBV5-1; D not certain. The germline gives CDR1 SGHRS, CDR2 YFSETQ. The CDR3 spans 12 residues. V lost 2 bases and J 3 bases, leaving 5 bases between the germline ends. The CDR3 spells CASSFPDTEAFF. The CDR3 region has the DNA TGCGCCAGCAGCTTCCCAGACACTGAAGCTTTCTTT.

The table lists this clonotype with many counts. The chain combines TRBV7-8 with TRBJ2-3; unclear D gene. CDR1 and CDR2 from the germline V gene are SGHVS and FQNEAQ. There are 15 residues in the CDR3. The V end lost 1 base, the J end lost 2 bases, and 10 bases lay between the germline ends. CDR3 amino acids: CASSLGVFLTDTQYF. The CDR3 DNA follows: TGTGCCAGCAGCTTAGGAGTATTTCTCACAGATACGCAGTATTTT. The entire variable domain, with the rest obtained from reference TRBV7-8 and TRBJ2-3, is as follows: GAGVSQSPRYKVAKRGQDVALRCDPISGHVSLFWYQQALGQGPEFLTYFQNEAQLDKSGLPSDRFFAERPEGSVSTLKIQRTQQEDSAVYLCASSLGVFLTDTQYFGPGTRLTVL.

The chain joins TRBV19 to TRBJ2-5, with 7 bases fitting TRBD1. The V gene's germline CDR1 is LNHDA and CDR2 SQIVND (reference sequence). CDR3 length: 12 residues. Germline trimming cut 5 bases from V and 14 bases from J; bases unmatched to any gene: 11. Written as DNA, the CDR3 is TGTGCCAGTAGTCCCAACGACAGGGAAACATACTTC. It is translated as CASSPNDRETYF.

There are a few counts of this clonotype. The J gene is TRBJ1-5, the V gene TRBV12-3 or TRBV12-4; TRBD1 aligns across 7 bases. V lost 6 bases and J lost 0; bases outside the gene matches: 11. This CDR3 is built from 17 residues. The CDR3 protein is CASRNRGPGDSNQPQHF. The CDR3, as DNA: TGTGCCAGCAGGAACAGGGGCCCGGGGGATAGCAATCAGCCCCAGCATTTT.

This clonotype came up a few times. The V call is TRBV7-2, the J call TRBJ2-2, with D possibly being TRBD2 (5 bases). The length of the CDR3 is 14 residues. Germline V CDR1 and CDR2: SGHTA, FQGNSA. Trimming cost V 6 bases and J 4 bases, with 12 bases left between them. The CDR3 nucleotides read TGTGCCAGCAGTCGCGACTACACCACCGGGGAGCTGTTTTTT. Encoded protein: CASSRDYTTGELFF. The full variable domain, completed using reference TRBV7-2 and TRBJ2-2, is GAGVSQSPSNKVTEKGKDVELRCDPISGHTALYWYRQSLGQGLEFLIYFQGNSAPDKSGLPSDRFSAERTGGSVSTLTIQRTQQEDSAVYLCASSRDYTTGELFFGEGSRLTVL.

There are many counts of this clonotype. V gene TRBV5-5 combines with J gene TRBJ2-2; unclear D gene. Per germline, CDR1 SGHKS and CDR2 YYEKEE (reference sequence). The CDR3 is 16 amino acids. The V and J ends lost 0 bases and 0 bases respectively, with 9 bases between them. The CDR3 reads CASSLARMANTGELFF. CDR3 DNA: TGTGCCAGCAGCTTGGCTCGGATGGCGAACACCGGGGAGCTGTTTTTT.

This clonotype was counted at least ten times. This chain uses TRBV10-3 with TRBJ2-5, with 7 bases matching TRBD1. Germline CDR1 reads ENHRY; CDR2 reads SYGVKD. Trimming removed 10 bases from V and 3 bases from J; junction bases left unmatched: 11. CDR3 size: 14 residues. CDR3 in amino acids: CATGSGTAKETQYF. The CDR3 bases are TGTGCCACCGGATCCGGGACAGCAAAAGAGACCCAGTACTTC.

This clonotype was detected a few times. CDR3 loop: CASSTGPESTEAFF. Written as DNA, the CDR3 is TGTGCCAGCTCAACTGGGCCAGAATCCACTGAAGCTTTCTTT. The rearrangement joins TRBV18 to TRBJ1-1; D call uncertain. Trimming shortened V by 5 bases and J by 4 bases, and 14 bases separated the two germline ends. In germline, CDR1 is KGHSH, CDR2 LQKENI. This CDR3 has 14 residues.

This clonotype showed up just a few times. The rearrangement links TRBV3-1 to TRBJ2-1; a weak D match, TRBD1 (5 bases). The CDR3 loop spans 15 amino acids. Germline lookup yields CDR1 LGHDT and CDR2 YNNKEL (reference sequence). The V end lost 4 bases, the J end lost 7 bases, and 17 bases lay between the germline ends. CDR3 region: CASSLIQDLPNEQFF. The DNA of the CDR3 is TGTGCCAGCAGCCTAATACAGGATCTGCCTAATGAGCAGTTCTTC.

The CDR3 DNA follows: TGTGCCAGCACGGCTAGCGGGAGCACAGATACGCAGTATTTT. Its protein is CASTASGSTDTQYF. The V gene is TRBV6-5, the J gene TRBJ2-3; TRBD2 agrees at 8 bases. The CDR3 runs 14 residues. The germline V gene encodes CDR1 MNHEY and CDR2 SVGAGI. The V segment lost 7 bases and the J segment 0 bases; nucleotides outside the gene matches: 3.

This chain uses TRBV12-3 or TRBV12-4 with TRBJ2-3; D is perhaps TRBD1 (5 bases). The V end lost 4 bases, the J end lost 8 bases, and 13 bases lay between the germline ends. The CDR3 runs to 13 residues. CDR3 in DNA: TGTGCCAGCAGTTACGACCCAGGGTTTACGCAGTATTTT. It yields the protein CASSYDPGFTQYF.

This clonotype was recorded a few times. The V and J genes are TRBV18 and TRBJ2-5; D uncertain. Germline CDR1 is KGHSH and CDR2 is LQKENI. The CDR3 totals 12 residues. Trimming removed 5 bases at V and 5 bases at J, with 9 bases between. This chain's CDR3 is CASSDLRETQYF. The CDR3 DNA reads TGTGCCAGCTCAGACCTACGTGAGACCCAGTACTTC.